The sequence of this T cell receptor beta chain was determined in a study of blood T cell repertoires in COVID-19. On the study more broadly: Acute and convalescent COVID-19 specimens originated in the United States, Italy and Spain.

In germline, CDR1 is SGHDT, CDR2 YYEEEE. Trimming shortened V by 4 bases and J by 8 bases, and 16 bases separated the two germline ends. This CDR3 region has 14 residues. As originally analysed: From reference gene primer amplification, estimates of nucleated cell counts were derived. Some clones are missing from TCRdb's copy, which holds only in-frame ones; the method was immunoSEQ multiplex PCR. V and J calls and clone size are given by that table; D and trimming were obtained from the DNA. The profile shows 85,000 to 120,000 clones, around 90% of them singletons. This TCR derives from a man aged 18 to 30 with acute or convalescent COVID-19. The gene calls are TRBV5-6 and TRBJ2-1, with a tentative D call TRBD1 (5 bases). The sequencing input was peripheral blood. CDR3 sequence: CASSVEQDGHEQFF. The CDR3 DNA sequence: TGTGCCAGCAGCGTGGAACAGGATGGTCATGAGCAGTTCTTC.